A single T cell receptor (beta chain) is shown here with its context. Its antigen is still unknown. TCRdb's table, derived via immunoSEQ multiplex PCR, lists solely in-frame clones and lacks some. The sample carries roughly 140,000 clones, 85% to 95% recorded once. The CDR3 runs 13 residues. Germline values: CDR1 SQVTM, CDR2 ANQGSEA. J lost 0 bases, V lost 4 bases, and 3 bases had no gene match. The data were obtained in a study of T cell responses to AZD1222 COVID-19 vaccine. Overall study findings and caveats: As reported, nearly half of all spike-specific TCRs target variant regions that are unmutated.

The receptor comes from an adult in good health. Here the sequenced sample was peripheral blood, taken on day 0 of AZD1222 vaccination. This chain joins TRBV29-1 and TRBJ2-7, with 7 bases aligning to TRBD2. The CDR3 DNA follows: TGCAGCGTTGTTGGGGGGGACTCCTACGAGCAGTACTTC. Residues: CSVVGGDSYEQYF.